One and the same sample provided the 8 T cell receptor beta chains below, sequenced in a study of Ad26.COV2.S vaccination and SARS-CoV-2 variants. TCRdb's table, derived via immunoSEQ multiplex PCR, lists solely in-frame clones and lacks some. Of 350,000 to 450,000 clones in the sample, about four fifths are singletons; the top ten hold 7.4%. Sample treatment: around 19 received Ad26.COV2.S at low or high dose, single or two shots; a few received placebo; per-sample allocation not given. Specimens were obtained on day 63 following the first vaccine or placebo injection. The sample was peripheral blood, taken in a trial of Ad26.COV2.S vaccine versus placebo. These TCRs come from a person between 18 and 60 years old who received the Ad26.COV2.S COVID-19 vaccine or a placebo.

The CDR3 sequence is CASSPRRGGTDTQYF. The CDR3 DNA is TGTGCCAGCAGCCCGAGGAGAGGAGGCACAGATACGCAGTATTTT. This chain uses TRBV7-2 with TRBJ2-3; D gene uncertain. The germline V and J ends were trimmed by 5 bases and 1 base, with 13 bases remaining between them. This CDR3 contains 15 residues. Germline loops: CDR1 SGHTA, CDR2 FQGNSA.

The rearrangement links TRBV3-1 (or the pseudogene TRBV3-2) to TRBJ1-2; no clear D. Trimming cost V 3 bases and J 7 bases, with 9 bases left between them. Germline V gene sequence: CDR1 LGHDT, CDR2 YNNKEL (reference sequence). The CDR3 length is 12 residues. CDR3 amino acids: CASSHWTLGYTF. CDR3 DNA sequence: TGTGCCAGCAGCCATTGGACCCTTGGCTACACCTTC.

The chain carries TRBV7-6 and TRBJ2-6; tentative D call: TRBD1 (6 bases). Trimming pared 0 bases from V and 4 bases from J, leaving 10 bases between. Germline V gene data show CDR1 as SGHVS and CDR2 as FNYEAQ. The CDR3 extends over 16 amino acids. CDR3 residues: CASSLAQGNGANVLTF. DNA for the CDR3: TGTGCCAGCAGCTTAGCGCAGGGGAACGGGGCCAACGTCCTGACTTTC.

This clone was found a few times. The J gene is TRBJ1-1, the V gene TRBV18, with D perhaps matching TRBD1 (5 bases). The CDR3 totals 15 residues. The V and J ends lost 4 bases and 6 bases respectively, with 18 bases between them. Germline values: CDR1 KGHSH, CDR2 LQKENI. CDR3 in amino acids: CASSRTGDRKAEAFF. The CDR3 region has the DNA TGTGCCAGCTCACGTACTGGGGACCGGAAGGCTGAAGCTTTCTTT.

This sequence joins TRBV4-3 and TRBJ2-7; no clear D gene. The CDR3 length is 13 residues. Deletions cut 3 bases from V and 3 bases from J, with 9 bases between. The germline CDR1 and CDR2 sequences are LGHNA and YSLEER. CDR3 region: CASSHGPGYEQYF. The CDR3 DNA sequence: TGCGCCAGCAGCCATGGCCCGGGCTACGAGCAGTACTTC.

The J gene is TRBJ2-5, the V gene TRBV5-1; TRBD1 might be the D (6 bases). V dropped 4 bases and J dropped 2 bases, with 12 bases sitting between them. The CDR3 sequence is 14 residues long. Looked up from germline, CDR1 is SGHRS and CDR2 is YFSETQ. CDR3 nucleotides: TGCGCCAGCAGCGTACAGGGCAGTCAAGAGACCCAGTACTTC. Encoded protein: CASSVQGSQETQYF.

The DNA of the CDR3 is TGTGCCAGTACCCTCGGGAGCGGGGGGGGTACAGATACGCAGTATTTT. This translates into CASTLGSGGGTDTQYF. The V and J genes are TRBV19 and TRBJ2-3; 10 bases fit TRBD2. CDR3 length equals 16 residues. With V trimmed by 7 bases and J by 3 bases, 10 bases remained unmatched. Germline V gene sequence: CDR1 LNHDA, CDR2 SQIVND (reference sequence).

The J gene is TRBJ2-1, the V gene TRBV7-2; 9 bases map to TRBD1. The J segment lost 9 bases and the V segment lost 6 bases, leaving 12 bases of the junction unmatched. Looked up from germline, CDR1 is SGHTA and CDR2 is FQGNSA. There are 15 residues in the CDR3. The CDR3: CASRDGDRVTIEQFF. In DNA form, the CDR3 reads TGTGCCAGCAGGGACGGGGACAGGGTTACGATTGAGCAGTTCTTC.